The clone carrying this T cell receptor (beta chain) appeared many times. Its matching antigen is unknown. Per the germline V gene, CDR1 is SGHVS and CDR2 is FNYEAQ. V lost 4 bases to trimming and J lost 0 bases; unmatched junction nucleotides: 6. The CDR3 runs 16 residues. This entry comes from a study of molecular identifiers for immune sequencing clone quantification. Study-wide results and caveats: A shared barcode on identical TCR molecules could lead to underestimated sizes for highly expanded clones. Naive cells had under 1% of molecules in clones above 20 RNA copies, effectors over 98%. Spiked-in Jurkat TCR RNA corresponding to one cell was reported as detectable against more than 950,000 naive cells.

It was with previously described methods and listed TCR primers that bulk TCR libraries were made. TCRdb redid the calling of the PCR reads with MiXCR, one entry per CDR3 protein. Of about 330,000 distinct CDR3 sequences in the sample, over 20% were seen once. This chain links TRBV7-6 with TRBJ2-1, with 7 bases identical to TRBD2. What was sequenced was naive CD8+ T cells from blood, with Jurkat cell RNA spiked in. Subset reported: FACS-sorted CD8+CD4-CCR7+CD45RA+ naive T cells. The receptor was isolated from a human donor in good health. Some libraries in this study had Jurkat cell RNA spiked in. The CDR3 DNA is TGTGCCAGCAGCTCCTCAGCGGGGAGCTCCTACAATGAGCAGTTCTTC. It translates to CASSSSAGSSYNEQFF.